The clone carrying this T cell receptor (beta chain) was observed many times. The sample comes from a study of molecular identifiers for immune sequencing clone quantification. TCRdb ran MiXCR on the PCR reads and lists one entry per CDR3 protein. The sample gives approximately 54,000 distinct CDR3 sequences, 20% to 25% of which show up once; approximately 1.9% is in the top ten. CDR1 GTSNPN and CDR2 SVGIG come from the germline V gene (reference sequence). CDR3 length equals 12 residues. V shed 3 bases and J shed 0 bases, with 6 bases lying between them. V and J are TRBV30 and TRBJ2-7, with TRBD2 as a possible D gene (5 bases). This receptor was obtained from a human donor in good health. Some libraries in this study had Jurkat cell RNA spiked in. Sequencing was performed on naive CD8+ T cells from blood, with Jurkat cell RNA spiked in. The subset is: FACS-sorted CD8+CD4-CCR7+CD45RA+ naive T cells. The CDR3 region is CAWSGDSYEQYF. The CDR3 DNA sequence: TGTGCCTGGAGCGGGGACTCCTACGAGCAGTACTTC.